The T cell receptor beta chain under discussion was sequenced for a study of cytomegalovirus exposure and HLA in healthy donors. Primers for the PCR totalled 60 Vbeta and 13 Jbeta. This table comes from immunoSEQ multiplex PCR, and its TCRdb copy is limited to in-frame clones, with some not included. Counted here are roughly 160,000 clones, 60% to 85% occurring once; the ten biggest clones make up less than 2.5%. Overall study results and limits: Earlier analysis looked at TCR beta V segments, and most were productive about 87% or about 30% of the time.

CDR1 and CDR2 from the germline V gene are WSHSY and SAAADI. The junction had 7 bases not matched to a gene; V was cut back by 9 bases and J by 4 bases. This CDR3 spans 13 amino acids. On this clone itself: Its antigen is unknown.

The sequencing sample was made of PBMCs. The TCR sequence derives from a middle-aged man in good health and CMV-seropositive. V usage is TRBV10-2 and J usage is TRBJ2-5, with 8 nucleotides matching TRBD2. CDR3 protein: CASKAGGGETQYF. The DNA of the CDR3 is TGCGCCAGTAAGGCGGGAGGAGGAGAGACCCAGTACTTC.